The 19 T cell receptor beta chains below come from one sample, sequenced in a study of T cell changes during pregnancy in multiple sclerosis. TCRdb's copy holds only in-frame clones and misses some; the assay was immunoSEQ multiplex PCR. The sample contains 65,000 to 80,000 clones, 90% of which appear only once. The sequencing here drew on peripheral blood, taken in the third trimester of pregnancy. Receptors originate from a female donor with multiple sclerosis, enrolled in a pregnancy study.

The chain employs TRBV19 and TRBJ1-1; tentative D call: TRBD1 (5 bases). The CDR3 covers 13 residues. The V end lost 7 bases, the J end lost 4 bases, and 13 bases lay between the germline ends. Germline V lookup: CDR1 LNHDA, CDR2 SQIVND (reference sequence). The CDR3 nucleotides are TGTGCCAGTAACCCGAGACAGAGCACTGAAGCTTTCTTT. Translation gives CASNPRQSTEAFF.

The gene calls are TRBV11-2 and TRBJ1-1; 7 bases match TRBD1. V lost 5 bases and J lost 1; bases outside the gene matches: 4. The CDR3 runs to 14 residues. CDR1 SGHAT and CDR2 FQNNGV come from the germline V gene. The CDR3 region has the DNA TGTGCCAGCAGCCCAGGGGGAAAGAACACTGAAGCTTTCTTT. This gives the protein CASSPGGKNTEAFF.

The CDR3 is CASSLYGATAYEQYF. In nucleotides, the CDR3 is TGTGCCAGCAGCTTGTATGGGGCGACAGCCTACGAGCAGTACTTC. The chain combines TRBV5-6 with TRBJ2-7; a weak D match, TRBD1 (5 bases). V shed 1 base and J shed 2 bases, with 13 bases lying between them. This CDR3 is built from 15 residues. Per germline, CDR1 SGHDT and CDR2 YYEEEE. Based on the CDR3 plus reference TRBV5-6 and TRBJ2-7, the full variable domain is DAGVTQSPTHLIKTRGQQVTLRCSPKSGHDTVSWYQQALGQGPQFIFQYYEEEERQRGNFPDRFSGHQFPNYSSELNVNALLLGDSALYLCASSLYGATAYEQYFGPGTRLTVT.

DNA of the CDR3: TGTGCCAGCAGCTTACAGGGGGGCAACGAGCAGTACTTC. As protein: CASSLQGGNEQYF. This chain joins TRBV5-6 and TRBJ2-7, with TRBD1 matching 8 bases. This CDR3 has 13 amino acids. Trimming took 2 bases from V and 5 from J; bases not matched to a gene: 3. Germline CDR1 reads SGHDT; CDR2 reads YYEEEE.

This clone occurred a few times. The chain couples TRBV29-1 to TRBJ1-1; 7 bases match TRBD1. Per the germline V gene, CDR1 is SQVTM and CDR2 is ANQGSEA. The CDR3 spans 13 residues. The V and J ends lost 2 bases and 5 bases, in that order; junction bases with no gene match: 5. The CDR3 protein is CSVERRGQTEAFF. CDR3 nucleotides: TGCAGCGTTGAAAGGAGGGGGCAAACTGAAGCTTTCTTT.

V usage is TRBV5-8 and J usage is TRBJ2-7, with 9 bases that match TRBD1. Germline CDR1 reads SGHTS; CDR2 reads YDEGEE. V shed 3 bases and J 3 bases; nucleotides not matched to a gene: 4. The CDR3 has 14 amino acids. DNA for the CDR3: TGTGCCAGCAGCTCCTGGACAGGGGACTACGAGCAGTACTTC. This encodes CASSSWTGDYEQYF. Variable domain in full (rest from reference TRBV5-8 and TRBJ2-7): EAGVTQSPTHLIKTRGQQATLRCSPISGHTSVYWYQQALGLGLQFLLWYDEGEERNRGNFPPRFSGRQFPNYSSELNVNALELEDSALYLCASSSWTGDYEQYFGPGTRLTVT.

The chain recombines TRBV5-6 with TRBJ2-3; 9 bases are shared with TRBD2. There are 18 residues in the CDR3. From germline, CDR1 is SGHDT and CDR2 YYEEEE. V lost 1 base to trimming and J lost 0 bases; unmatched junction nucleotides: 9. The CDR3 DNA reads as TGTGCCAGCAGCTTGCGGACTAGCGCAGATTCTAGCACAGATACGCAGTATTTT. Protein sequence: CASSLRTSADSSTDTQYF.

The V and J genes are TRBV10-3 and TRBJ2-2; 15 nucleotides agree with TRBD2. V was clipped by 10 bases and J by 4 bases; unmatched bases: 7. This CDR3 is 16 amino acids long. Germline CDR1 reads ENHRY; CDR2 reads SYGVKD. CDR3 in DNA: TGTGCCACCAAACCGGGACTAGCGGGGGGCACCGGGGAGCTGTTTTTT. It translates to CATKPGLAGGTGELFF.

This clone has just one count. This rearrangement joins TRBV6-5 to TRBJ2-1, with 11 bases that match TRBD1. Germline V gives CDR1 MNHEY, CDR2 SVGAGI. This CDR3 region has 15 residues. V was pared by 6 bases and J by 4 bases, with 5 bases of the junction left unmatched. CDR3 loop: CASSPGQGAYNEQFF. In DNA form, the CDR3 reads TGTGCCAGCAGCCCAGGACAGGGGGCTTACAATGAGCAGTTCTTC.

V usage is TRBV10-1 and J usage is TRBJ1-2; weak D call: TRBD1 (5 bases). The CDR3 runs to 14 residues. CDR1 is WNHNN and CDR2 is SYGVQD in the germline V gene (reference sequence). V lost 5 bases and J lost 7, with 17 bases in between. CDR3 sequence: CASSTNGGDGGYTF. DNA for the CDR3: TGCGCCAGCAGTACGAATGGAGGGGACGGTGGCTACACCTTC.

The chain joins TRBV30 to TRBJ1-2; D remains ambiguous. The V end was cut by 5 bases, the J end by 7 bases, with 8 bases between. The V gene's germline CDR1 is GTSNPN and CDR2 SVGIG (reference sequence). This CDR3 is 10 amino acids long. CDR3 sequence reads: CAWGPPGYTF. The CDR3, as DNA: TGTGCCTGGGGCCCCCCTGGCTACACCTTC.

DNA of the CDR3: TGTGCCAGTAGTATAGCCCACAGCTACTCTGGAAACACCATATATTTT. Translating gives CASSIAHSYSGNTIYF. V is TRBV19 and J is TRBJ1-3; no clear D gene. The CDR3 totals 16 residues. From germline, CDR1 is LNHDA and CDR2 SQIVND (reference sequence). V lost 1 base and J lost 0, with 10 bases in between.

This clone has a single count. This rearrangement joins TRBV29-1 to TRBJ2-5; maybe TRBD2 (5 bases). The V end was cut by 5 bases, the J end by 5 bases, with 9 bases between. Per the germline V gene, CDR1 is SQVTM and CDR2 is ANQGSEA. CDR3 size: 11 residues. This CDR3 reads CSVRSGETQYF. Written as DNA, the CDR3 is TGCAGCGTTCGGAGCGGCGAGACCCAGTACTTC. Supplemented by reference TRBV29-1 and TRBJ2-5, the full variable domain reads SAVISQKPSRDICQRGTSLTIQCQVDSQVTMMFWYRQQPGQSLTLIATANQGSEATYESGFVIDKFPISRPNLTFSTLTVSNMSPEDSSIYLCSVRSGETQYFGPGTRLLVL.

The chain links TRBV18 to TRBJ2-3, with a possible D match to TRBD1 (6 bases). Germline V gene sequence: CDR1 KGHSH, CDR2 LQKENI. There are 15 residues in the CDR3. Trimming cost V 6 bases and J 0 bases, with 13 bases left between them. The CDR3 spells CASSQRDTSTDTQYF. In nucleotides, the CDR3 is TGTGCCAGCTCTCAAAGGGACACTAGCACAGATACGCAGTATTTT.

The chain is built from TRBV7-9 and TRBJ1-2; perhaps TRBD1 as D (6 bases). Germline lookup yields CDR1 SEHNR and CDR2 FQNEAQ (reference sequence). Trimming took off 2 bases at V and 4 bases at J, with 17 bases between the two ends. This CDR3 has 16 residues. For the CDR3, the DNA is TGTGCCAGCAGCTTAAGTCAGGGGTGGGAGAGCTATGGCTACACCTTC. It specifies CASSLSQGWESYGYTF. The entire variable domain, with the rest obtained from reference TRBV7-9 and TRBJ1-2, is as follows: DTGVSQNPRHKITKRGQNVTFRCDPISEHNRLYWYRQTLGQGPEFLTYFQNEAQLEKSRLLSDRFSAERPKGSFSTLEIQRTEQGDSAMYLCASSLSQGWESYGYTFGSGTRLTVV.

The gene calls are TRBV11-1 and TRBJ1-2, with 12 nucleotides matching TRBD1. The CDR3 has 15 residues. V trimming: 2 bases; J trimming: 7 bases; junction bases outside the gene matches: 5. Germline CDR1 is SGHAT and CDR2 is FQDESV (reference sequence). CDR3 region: CASSLRDRGRLGYTF. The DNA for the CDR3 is TGTGCCAGCAGCTTAAGGGACAGGGGGCGCCTTGGCTACACCTTC.

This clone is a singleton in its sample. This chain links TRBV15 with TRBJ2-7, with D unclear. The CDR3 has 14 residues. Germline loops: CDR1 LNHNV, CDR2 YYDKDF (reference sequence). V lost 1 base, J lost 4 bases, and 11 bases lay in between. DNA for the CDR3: TGTGCCACCAGCAGAGGTTTGGAGAGATACGAGCAGTACTTC. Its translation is CATSRGLERYEQYF.

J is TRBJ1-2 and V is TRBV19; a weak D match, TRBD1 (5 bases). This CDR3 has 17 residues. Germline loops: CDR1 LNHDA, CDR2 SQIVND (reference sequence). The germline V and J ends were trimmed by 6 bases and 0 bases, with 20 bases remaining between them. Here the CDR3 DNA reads TGTGCCAGTAGCGTTCAGGGAATCGACAGCTCTAACTATGGCTACACCTTC. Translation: CASSVQGIDSSNYGYTF.

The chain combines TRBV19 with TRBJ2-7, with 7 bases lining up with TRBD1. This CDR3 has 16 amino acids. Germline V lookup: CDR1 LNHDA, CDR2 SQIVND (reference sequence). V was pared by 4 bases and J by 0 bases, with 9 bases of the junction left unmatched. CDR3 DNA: TGTGCCAGTAGTACGCCAACCGGGACAGACTCCTACGAGCAGTACTTC. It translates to CASSTPTGTDSYEQYF.